Described below is a single TCR beta chain sequence and its context. The data were obtained in a study of blood T cells in healthy people across ages. The CDR3 contains 15 residues. Primers used in a second PCR of about 6 to 11 cycles were a sample-barcoded 5' primer and a J-beta primer mix. MiXCR, run by TCRdb on the 5' RACE reads, gives a single entry per CDR3 protein. The data hold hundreds of thousands of distinct CDR3 sequences, with roughly 64% observed a single time. The specimen was blood. The TCR sequence derives from a man aged 30 to 39 in good health. The chain employs TRBV21-1 and TRBJ2-7. TRBV21-1 is described as a pseudogene. The CDR3 here is CASSQPNVHTYEQYF. As DNA, the CDR3 is TGTGCCAGCAGCCAGCCGAATGTTCACACCTACGAGCAGTACTTC.